Below are 2 T cell receptor beta chains sequenced from a single sample in a study of long-term antiretroviral therapy in people with HIV. Running of the v3.0 immunoSEQ assay took place at survey level. TCRdb's copy holds only in-frame clones and misses some; the assay was immunoSEQ multiplex PCR. The sample records tens of thousands of clones, over 75% being singletons. The source material was unsorted PBMCs, sampled 0.6 years after starting antiretroviral therapy. These receptors were collected from a man aged 18 to 35 with HIV.

J is TRBJ1-1 and V is TRBV7-8; possibly TRBD1 for D (6 bases). The CDR3 is 16 amino acids. Germline loops: CDR1 SGHVS, CDR2 FQNEAQ. V lost 5 bases and J 0 bases, leaving 16 bases between the germline ends. The CDR3 sequence: CASSGQTAPMNTEAFF. Written as DNA, the CDR3 is TGTGCCAGCAGCGGACAGACGGCCCCAATGAACACTGAAGCTTTCTTT.

V and J are TRBV29-1 and TRBJ1-5; the D is unclear. Germline-derived CDR1 and CDR2 are SQVTM and ANQGSEA. V gave up 6 bases and J gave up 1 base, with 10 bases separating them. The CDR3 is 13 amino acids. CDR3: CSVIERSNQPQHF. The CDR3 bases are TGCAGCGTAATTGAACGGAGCAATCAGCCCCAGCATTTT.